The 20 T cell receptor beta chains reported below all come from one sample, sequenced in a study of T cell responses to AZD1222 COVID-19 vaccine. Assay: immunoSEQ multiplex PCR; the TCRdb copy retains only in-frame clones and omits some. The sample contains 100,000 to 150,000 clones, around 92% of which appear only once. This material consisted of peripheral blood, taken on day 0 of AZD1222 vaccination. Every receptor here comes from an adult in good health.

This clone was recorded only once. The genes are TRBV19 and TRBJ1-5; perhaps TRBD1 as D (5 bases). Trimming stripped 6 bases from V and 1 base from J, with 19 bases between. The CDR3 is 17 amino acids. Germline V gene sequence: CDR1 LNHDA, CDR2 SQIVND (reference sequence). The CDR3 bases are TGTGCCAGTAGATCCCTCACCCGCGGGGCCAGCAATCAGCCCCAGCATTTT. The encoded protein is CASRSLTRGASNQPQHF. Filled out from reference TRBV19 and TRBJ1-5, the complete variable domain reads DGGITQSPKYLFRKEGQNVTLSCEQNLNHDAMYWYRQDPGQGLRLIYYSQIVNDFQKGDIAEGYSVSREKKESFPLTVTSAQKNPTAFYLCASRSLTRGASNQPQHFGDGTRLSIL.

The rearrangement links TRBV27 to TRBJ1-4, with unresolved D. V was trimmed by 2 bases and J by 8 bases, leaving 12 bases between them. CDR1 is MNHEY, CDR2 SMNVEV, per germline (reference sequence). The CDR3 is 14 residues long. The CDR3 sequence is CASSLTEGAEKLFF. The CDR3 nucleotides read TGTGCCAGCAGTTTAACTGAGGGAGCCGAAAAACTGTTTTTT.

V gene TRBV3-1 (or the pseudogene TRBV3-2) combines with J gene TRBJ1-6; D call uncertain. The V end was cut by 2 bases, the J end by 10 bases, with 21 bases between. Per germline, CDR1 LGHDT and CDR2 YNNKEL (reference sequence). The CDR3 is 17 residues long. The CDR3 reads CASSQPQPGPSGSPLHF. For the CDR3, the DNA is TGTGCCAGCAGCCAACCACAACCCGGACCCTCGGGGTCACCCCTCCACTTT.

This clone was counted only a few times. This rearrangement joins TRBV7-6 to TRBJ1-2; 12 nucleotides agree with TRBD1. The CDR3 contains 18 residues. The V and J ends lost 5 bases and 1 base, in that order; junction bases with no gene match: 11. Germline CDR1 and CDR2: SGHVS and FNYEAQ. The CDR3 is CASSPAYGTGGVNYGYTF. In DNA form, the CDR3 reads TGTGCCAGCAGCCCAGCATACGGGACAGGGGGCGTTAACTATGGCTACACCTTC.

This rearrangement joins TRBV12-3 or TRBV12-4 to TRBJ2-5; 7 bases map to TRBD1. This CDR3 contains 13 residues. V was clipped by 5 bases and J by 3 bases; unmatched bases: 3. CDR3 bases: TGTGCCAGCAGTCAGGGGGTAGAAGAGACCCAGTACTTC. Encoded protein: CASSQGVEETQYF.

This clone came up many times. This sequence joins TRBV7-3 and TRBJ1-6; D is ambiguous. V shed 5 bases and J shed 13 bases, with 15 bases lying between them. The CDR3 is 13 residues long. CDR1 and CDR2 from the germline V gene are SGHTA and FQGTGA. DNA for the CDR3: TGTGCCAGCAGCCGAAGACCTCTACACCCCCTCCACTTT. Translated: CASSRRPLHPLHF.

The V call is TRBV7-3, the J call TRBJ1-1; possibly TRBD1 for D (5 bases). The V gene's germline CDR1 is SGHTA and CDR2 FQGTGA. CDR3 length equals 15 residues. Trimming shortened V by 3 bases and J by 6 bases, and 17 bases separated the two germline ends. CDR3 amino acids: CASSFSITGTAEAFF. The DNA for the CDR3 is TGTGCCAGCAGCTTCTCGATCACGGGGACCGCTGAAGCTTTCTTT. The complete variable domain, with remaining parts taken from reference TRBV7-3 and TRBJ1-1, reads GAGVSQTPSNKVTEKGKYVELRCDPISGHTALYWYRQSLGQGPEFLIYFQGTGAADDSGLPNDRFFAVRPEGSVSTLKIQRTERGDSAVYLCASSFSITGTAEAFFGQGTRLTVV.

The rearrangement uses TRBV7-3 and TRBJ2-2; the D gene is possibly TRBD1 (5 bases). CDR1 and CDR2 (germline): SGHTA, FQGTGA. The CDR3 is 15 residues long. V was cut by 4 bases and J by 1 base, with 10 bases left in between. CDR3 residues: CASSSGAVNTGELFF. CDR3 sequence (DNA): TGTGCCAGCAGCTCTGGGGCGGTGAACACCGGGGAGCTGTTTTTT.

This clone was picked up one time. V usage is TRBV27 and J usage is TRBJ2-1; D might be TRBD2 (5 bases). V lost 4 bases and J 3 bases, leaving 10 bases between the germline ends. The CDR3 length is 14 residues. Germline CDR1 is MNHEY and CDR2 is SMNVEV (reference sequence). This chain's CDR3 is CASSSVASYNEQFF. The CDR3 DNA reads TGTGCCAGCAGTTCCGTAGCGAGCTACAATGAGCAGTTCTTC.

This clone appeared once. The genes are TRBV28 and TRBJ2-7, with TRBD1 matching over 7 bases. Germline loops: CDR1 MDHEN, CDR2 SYDVKM. The CDR3 length is 12 residues. After removal of 5 bases from V and 6 bases from J, the junction contained 4 bases not matched to a gene. CDR3 sequence: CASSLTGVEQYF. CDR3 DNA: TGTGCCAGCAGTCTAACAGGGGTCGAGCAGTACTTC. The variable domain in full, with the rest retrieved from reference TRBV28 and TRBJ2-7, is DVKVTQSSRYLVKRTGEKVFLECVQDMDHENMFWYRQDPGLGLRLIYFSYDVKMKEKGDIPEGYSVSREKKERFSLILESASTNQTSMYLCASSLTGVEQYFGPGTRLTVT.

This sequence joins TRBV12-3 or TRBV12-4 and TRBJ2-7, with a weak D call TRBD1 (5 bases). The CDR3 has 13 amino acids. The germline V and J ends were trimmed by 7 bases and 3 bases, with 13 bases remaining between them. CDR3: CASNRQGNYEQYF. CDR3 in DNA: TGTGCCAGCAACAGGCAGGGTAACTACGAGCAGTACTTC.

This clone turned up a few times. V is TRBV11-3 and J is TRBJ2-7; 7 bases are a match to TRBD2. Per germline, CDR1 SGHNT and CDR2 YENEEA. CDR3 size: 15 residues. V shed 5 bases and J 5 bases; nucleotides not matched to a gene: 12. CDR3 region: CASSPGGTGGDEQYF. The CDR3 DNA sequence: TGTGCCAGCAGCCCCGGTGGGACTGGGGGGGACGAGCAGTACTTC.

V gene TRBV27 combines with J gene TRBJ2-1, with 11 positions matching TRBD2. The CDR3 sequence is 18 residues long. Trimming removed 3 bases from V and 4 bases from J; junction bases left unmatched: 11. Germline CDR1 is MNHEY and CDR2 is SMNVEV (reference sequence). CDR3 DNA: TGTGCCAGCAGTTTTTCGCTAGCGGGAGGCGGACAATACAATGAGCAGTTCTTC. It encodes CASSFSLAGGGQYNEQFF.

V gene TRBV2 combines with J gene TRBJ1-5; D remains ambiguous. The CDR3 has 15 residues. CDR1 and CDR2 from the germline V gene are SNHLY and FYNNEI. Trimming took 5 bases from V and 1 from J, leaving 12 bases between them. The CDR3 region is CASSRELTSNQPQHF. CDR3 DNA sequence: TGTGCCAGCAGTCGGGAGTTAACGAGCAATCAGCCCCAGCATTTT.

The J gene is TRBJ1-5, the V gene TRBV27, with 10 nucleotides matching TRBD1. J was trimmed by 3 bases and V by 2 bases; bases with no gene match: 7. Germline V gene data show CDR1 as MNHEY and CDR2 as SMNVEV (reference sequence). CDR3 length equals 17 residues. The CDR3 protein is CASSLGSGQGVNQPQHF. In DNA, the CDR3 is TGTGCCAGCAGTTTAGGCTCAGGACAGGGGGTCAATCAGCCCCAGCATTTT.

Worth noting for this clone: Within the sample, other DNA sequences also encode this same CDR3. V gene TRBV12-3 or TRBV12-4 combines with J gene TRBJ2-7; D not certain. The CDR3 contains 12 residues. V was shortened by 3 bases and J by 3 bases, with 6 bases between the two germline ends. This chain's CDR3 is CASSLVSYEQYF. The CDR3 coding sequence is TGTGCCAGCAGTTTGGTCAGCTACGAGCAGTACTTC.

A few counts support this clone. The chain has TRBV6-1 and TRBJ1-2; 9 nucleotides match TRBD1. The CDR3 is 17 amino acids. V shed 0 bases, J shed 8 bases, and the junction held 13 bases outside the gene matches. CDR1 and CDR2 from the germline V gene are MNHNS and SASEGT. CDR3 bases: TGTGCCAGCAGTGAAGCCGCGCCGGGACAGGGTAAAGACGGCTACACCTTC. It is translated as CASSEAAPGQGKDGYTF.

This clone was seen more than once but under ten times. The chain recombines TRBV29-1 with TRBJ2-7; 15 nucleotides line up with TRBD2. The CDR3 has 14 residues. CDR1 SQVTM and CDR2 ANQGSEA come from the germline V gene. The V gene end was trimmed by 4 bases and the J gene end by 5 bases; junction bases not matched to a gene: 3. CDR3 region: CSVAGTSGGNEQYF. In DNA, the CDR3 is TGCAGCGTTGCCGGGACTAGCGGGGGGAACGAGCAGTACTTC.

The chain recombines TRBV6-5 with TRBJ1-1; D is unresolved. Germline CDR1 reads MNHEY; CDR2 reads SVGAGI. Trimming shortened V by 6 bases and J by 0 bases, and 8 bases separated the two germline ends. This CDR3 is 13 amino acids long. The CDR3 region has the DNA TGTGCCAGCAGCCCGACGGTGAACACTGAAGCTTTCTTT. This gives the protein CASSPTVNTEAFF.

The chain uses TRBV13 and TRBJ1-1, with D perhaps TRBD1 (6 bases). Germline loops: CDR1 PRHDT, CDR2 FYEKMQ (reference sequence). CDR3 size: 18 residues. V was trimmed by 0 bases and J by 4 bases, leaving 21 bases between them. The DNA of the CDR3 is TGTGCCAGCAGCTTAGGGAAGGGCCGTGCAGGGGTCACCACTGAAGCTTTCTTT. This encodes CASSLGKGRAGVTTEAFF. Combining the CDR3 with reference TRBV13 and TRBJ1-1 gives the whole variable domain AAGVIQSPRHLIKEKRETATLKCYPIPRHDTVYWYQQGPGQDPQFLISFYEKMQSDKGSIPDRFSAQQFSDYHSELNMSSLELGDSALYFCASSLGKGRAGVTTEAFFGQGTRLTVV.